The 27 T cell receptor beta chains listed next were all sequenced from one sample in a study of blood T cell repertoires in COVID-19. Some clones are missing from TCRdb's copy, which holds only in-frame ones; the method was immunoSEQ multiplex PCR. The sample has tens of thousands of clones; about 90% are singletons. The sequencing sample was made of peripheral blood. These receptors originate from a man aged 18 to 30 with COVID-19, enrolled during active disease.

This clone has more than one count but fewer than ten. This rearrangement joins TRBV5-4 to TRBJ2-7; D remains unclear. The CDR3 loop spans 13 amino acids. CDR1 and CDR2 from the germline V gene are SGHNT and YYREEE (reference sequence). V was cut by 0 bases and J by 3 bases, with 7 bases left in between. CDR3 loop: CASSLGFSYEQYF. The CDR3 DNA reads as TGTGCCAGCAGCTTGGGGTTCAGCTACGAGCAGTACTTC. Drawing the rest from reference TRBV5-4 and TRBJ2-7, the complete variable domain is ETGVTQSPTHLIKTRGQQVTLRCSSQSGHNTVSWYQQALGQGPQFIFQYYREEENGRGNFPPRFSGLQFPNYSSELNVNALELDDSALYLCASSLGFSYEQYFGPGTRLTVT.

The chain employs TRBV3-1 (or the pseudogene TRBV3-2) and TRBJ2-3; possibly TRBD2 for D (5 bases). Germline CDR1 reads LGHDT; CDR2 reads YNNKEL (reference sequence). The V gene lost 1 base and the J gene lost 13 bases, with 18 bases spanning the gap. The CDR3 extends over 14 amino acids. The CDR3 coding sequence is TGTGCCAGCAGCCAAGGGGTACCCAAAGGAGGAGAGTATTTT. Residues: CASSQGVPKGGEYF.

The chain carries TRBV28 and TRBJ1-1, with a tentative D call TRBD1 (5 bases). There are 16 residues in the CDR3. Germline CDR1 is MDHEN and CDR2 is SYDVKM. Trimming pared 6 bases from V and 0 bases from J, leaving 17 bases between. The CDR3 coding sequence is TGTGCCAGCAGGGCCATGGGGCGAACCTTGAACACTGAAGCTTTCTTT. This gives the protein CASRAMGRTLNTEAFF.

The genes are TRBV5-8 and TRBJ1-1; 10 bases are shared with TRBD1. The junction had 6 bases not matched to a gene; V was cut back by 1 base and J by 0 bases. Germline CDR1 SGHTS, CDR2 YDEGEE. The length of the CDR3 is 17 residues. The CDR3 DNA is TGTGCCAGCAGCTTGTGGGGGACAGGGGCGATGAACACTGAAGCTTTCTTT. Translating it yields CASSLWGTGAMNTEAFF.

The rearrangement joins TRBV6-5 to TRBJ2-2; TRBD2 is a possible D gene (6 bases). The CDR3 spans 16 residues. Trimming pared 4 bases from V and 1 base from J, leaving 13 bases between. CDR1 MNHEY and CDR2 SVGAGI come from the germline V gene. The CDR3 protein is CASSSYPGENTGELFF. The CDR3, as DNA: TGTGCCAGCAGTTCTTACCCGGGAGAGAACACCGGGGAGCTGTTTTTT.

This clone was seen once. The genes are TRBV30 and TRBJ2-1; TRBD2 matches at 9 bases. The CDR3 totals 15 residues. J was trimmed by 6 bases and V by 4 bases; bases with no gene match: 10. Germline-derived CDR1 and CDR2 are GTSNPN and SVGIG (reference sequence). CDR3 coding DNA: TGTGCCTGGACTAACAATAGCGGGAGCTCCAATGAGCAGTTCTTC. Translating it yields CAWTNNSGSSNEQFF. The entire variable domain, with the rest obtained from reference TRBV30 and TRBJ2-1, is as follows: SQTIHQWPATLVQPVGSPLSLECTVEGTSNPNLYWYRQAAGRGLQLLFYSVGIGQISSEVPQNLSASRPQDRQFILSSKKLLLSDSGFYLCAWTNNSGSSNEQFFGPGTRLTVL.

This sequence joins TRBV5-6 and TRBJ1-5, with 10 bases fitting TRBD1. The V gene end was trimmed by 3 bases and the J gene end by 9 bases; junction bases not matched to a gene: 3. This CDR3 comprises 13 residues. Per the germline V gene, CDR1 is SGHDT and CDR2 is YYEEEE. The CDR3 loop reads CASSSRDRGPQHF. CDR3 sequence (DNA): TGTGCCAGCAGCTCCAGGGACAGGGGGCCCCAGCATTTT.

Notes on this clone: Sequence at one end of the junction differs from germline and may be a read error. V usage is TRBV6-2 or TRBV6-3 and J usage is TRBJ1-4; 8 nucleotides align to TRBD1. Per germline, CDR1 MNHEY and CDR2 SVGEGT. The CDR3 is made up of 14 amino acids. CDR3 nucleotide sequence: TGTGCCAGCAGCAGGGGGCCAACTAATGAAAAACTGCTTTTT. Protein: CASSRGPTNEKLLF.

The chain carries TRBV3-1 (or the pseudogene TRBV3-2) and TRBJ1-5; D perhaps matches TRBD1 (5 bases). The CDR3 has 15 residues. Germline CDR1 is LGHDT and CDR2 is YNNKEL (reference sequence). V gave up 0 bases and J gave up 6 bases, with 12 bases separating them. The CDR3 DNA reads TGTGCCAGCAGCCAAGATCGGACACTGGGTCAGCCCCAGCATTTT. This codes for CASSQDRTLGQPQHF.

This rearrangement joins TRBV27 to TRBJ1-5; D is possibly TRBD1 (6 bases). The CDR3 spans 14 residues. The germline V gene encodes CDR1 MNHEY and CDR2 SMNVEV (reference sequence). The germline V and J ends were trimmed by 3 bases and 5 bases, with 11 bases remaining between them. The chain's CDR3 is CASSFGQGYQPQHF. The CDR3 bases are TGTGCCAGCAGTTTCGGTCAGGGGTATCAGCCCCAGCATTTT.

DNA for the CDR3: TGCGCCAGCAGCTACAGACTAGCGACTGACGGGGAGCTGTTTTTT. It specifies CASSYRLATDGELFF. This sequence joins TRBV5-1 and TRBJ2-2; 8 nucleotides line up with TRBD2. This CDR3 region has 15 residues. The V and J ends lost 3 bases and 7 bases, in that order; junction bases with no gene match: 8. CDR1 is SGHRS and CDR2 is YFSETQ in the germline V gene.

The count of this clone is one. V and J are TRBV7-2 and TRBJ2-7; TRBD1 agrees at 7 bases. V gave up 1 base and J gave up 5 bases; unmatched junction bases: 5. There are 14 residues in the CDR3. The germline gives CDR1 SGHTA, CDR2 FQGNSA. The CDR3 reads CASSLEGQRHEQYF. As DNA, the CDR3 is TGTGCCAGCAGCTTAGAGGGACAGAGGCACGAGCAGTACTTC.

This chain uses TRBV14 with TRBJ1-1; D gene unclear. Trimming took 0 bases from V and 6 from J, leaving 14 bases between them. This CDR3 comprises 15 residues. Germline V lookup: CDR1 SGHDN, CDR2 FVKESK. The CDR3 loop reads CASSQEAGYDAEAFF. In DNA, the CDR3 is TGTGCCAGCAGCCAAGAGGCCGGGTACGACGCTGAAGCTTTCTTT.

The CDR3 loop reads CAWSKVAGVVTGELFF. The CDR3 DNA follows: TGTGCCTGGAGTAAGGTAGCGGGAGTTGTCACCGGGGAGCTGTTTTTT. This chain links TRBV30 with TRBJ2-2; 9 bases fit TRBD2. Trimming at V came to 2 bases and at J to 4 bases, leaving 8 bases not matched to a gene. CDR3 length equals 16 residues. Germline CDR1 is GTSNPN and CDR2 is SVGIG (reference sequence). Combining the CDR3 with reference TRBV30 and TRBJ2-2 gives the whole variable domain SQTIHQWPATLVQPVGSPLSLECTVEGTSNPNLYWYRQAAGRGLQLLFYSVGIGQISSEVPQNLSASRPQDRQFILSSKKLLLSDSGFYLCAWSKVAGVVTGELFFGEGSRLTVL.

V usage is TRBV6-5 and J usage is TRBJ1-1; D ambiguous. The CDR3 totals 14 residues. Germline V gene lookup returns CDR1 MNHEY and CDR2 SVGAGI. Between the trimmed V and J ends, which lost 2 bases and 2 bases, there was a span of 9 bases. Here the CDR3 DNA reads TGTGCCAGCAGTTACGCGGGCAGTAACACTGAAGCTTTCTTT. As protein: CASSYAGSNTEAFF.

V and J are TRBV5-6 and TRBJ2-1, with 7 positions matching TRBD1. With 2 bases clipped from V and 5 bases from J, the junction kept 13 bases outside the gene matches. Per the germline V gene, CDR1 is SGHDT and CDR2 is YYEEEE. The CDR3 extends over 17 amino acids. CDR3 nucleotides: TGTGCCAGCAGCTTAAGCGCATGGGACAGTACCCACAATGAGCAGTTCTTC. It specifies CASSLSAWDSTHNEQFF.

The V gene is TRBV19, the J gene TRBJ2-2; no clear D. The V gene's germline CDR1 is LNHDA and CDR2 SQIVND (reference sequence). V was pared by 10 bases and J by 7 bases, with 10 bases between. This CDR3 comprises 11 residues. The CDR3 nucleotides are TGTGCCACCCTATTCAACGGGGAGCTGTTTTTT. Its protein is CATLFNGELFF.

This clone was seen more than once but under ten times. The rearrangement uses TRBV6-1 and TRBJ2-1; D is perhaps TRBD2 (5 bases). The CDR3 is 15 amino acids. CDR1 is MNHNS and CDR2 is SASEGT in the germline V gene. V lost 3 bases and J 3 bases, leaving 12 bases between the germline ends. For the CDR3, the DNA is TGTGCCAGCAGTGAGATGGGGAGCGACTACAATGAGCAGTTCTTC. Amino acid sequence: CASSEMGSDYNEQFF.

The chain carries TRBV6-2 or TRBV6-3 and TRBJ1-5, with 8 nucleotides matching TRBD1. The CDR3 is made up of 17 amino acids. Germline-derived CDR1 and CDR2 are MNHEY and SVGEGT. V lost 6 bases, J lost 1 base, and 11 bases stayed unmatched. CDR3 in amino acids: CASSGSTGGHSNQPQHF. The CDR3 nucleotides read TGTGCCAGCAGCGGATCTACAGGGGGTCACAGCAATCAGCCCCAGCATTTT.

The sample holds one count of this clone. The chain combines TRBV6-1 with TRBJ1-6, with D unclear. This CDR3 region has 12 residues. Trimming took off 4 bases at V and 8 bases at J, with 6 bases between the two ends. CDR1 MNHNS and CDR2 SASEGT come from the germline V gene. CDR3 sequence reads: CASSVQDSPLHF. For the CDR3, the DNA is TGTGCCAGCAGTGTACAAGATTCACCCCTCCACTTT.

The chain employs TRBV6-2 or TRBV6-3 and TRBJ1-2; D not certain. CDR1 and CDR2 from the germline V gene are MNHEY and SVGEGT. The length of the CDR3 is 15 residues. V lost 2 bases and J 0 bases, leaving 10 bases between the germline ends. The CDR3 spells CASSYGQLANYGYTF. The CDR3 DNA follows: TGTGCCAGCAGTTACGGGCAGTTAGCTAACTATGGCTACACCTTC.

J is TRBJ1-1 and V is TRBV12-3 or TRBV12-4; D might be TRBD1 (6 bases). The CDR3 runs 13 residues. The V and J ends lost 6 bases and 2 bases respectively, with 10 bases between them. The CDR3 nucleotides read TGTGCCAGCAGGGACAGATTAAACACTGAAGCTTTCTTT. Protein product: CASRDRLNTEAFF.

The J gene is TRBJ2-1, the V gene TRBV18, with 10 bases fitting TRBD2. CDR1 and CDR2 from the germline V gene are KGHSH and LQKENI. With 6 bases clipped from V and 4 bases from J, the junction kept 6 bases outside the gene matches. The CDR3 spans 15 residues. For the CDR3, the DNA is TGTGCCAGCTCGCACGGACTAGCGGCATACAATGAGCAGTTCTTC. Its protein product is CASSHGLAAYNEQFF.

V usage is TRBV2 and J usage is TRBJ1-2; the match to TRBD1 covers 8 bases. In germline, CDR1 is SNHLY, CDR2 FYNNEI. The V gene end was trimmed by 8 bases and the J gene end by 2 bases; junction bases not matched to a gene: 7. The CDR3 consists of 14 residues. CDR3 region: CASSRAGGNYGYTF. CDR3 DNA: TGTGCCAGCTCGCGGGCAGGGGGCAACTATGGCTACACCTTC. Using reference TRBV2 and TRBJ1-2 for the parts outside the CDR3, the full variable domain is EPEVTQTPSHQVTQMGQEVILRCVPISNHLYFYWYRQILGQKVEFLVSFYNNEISEKSEIFDDQFSVERPDGSNFTLKIRSTKLEDSAMYFCASSRAGGNYGYTFGSGTRLTVV.

CDR3 DNA: TGTGCCAGCAGCTTAGATGGGGCCCATCAGCCCCAGCATTTT. This gives the protein CASSLDGAHQPQHF. The chain combines TRBV7-9 with TRBJ1-5, with D maybe TRBD1 (5 bases). The CDR3 runs to 14 residues. Trimming cost V 1 base and J 5 bases, with 9 bases left between them. Germline loops: CDR1 SEHNR, CDR2 FQNEAQ (reference sequence).

This sequence joins TRBV5-8 and TRBJ2-1; 9 nucleotides match TRBD2. V was pared by 4 bases and J by 5 bases, with 10 bases of the junction left unmatched. The CDR3 has 16 residues. Germline CDR1 reads SGHTS; CDR2 reads YDEGEE. DNA for the CDR3: TGTGCCAGCAGCGGGACTAGCCATACGATAAACAATGAGCAGTTCTTC. This encodes CASSGTSHTINNEQFF. The entire variable domain, with the rest obtained from reference TRBV5-8 and TRBJ2-1, is as follows: EAGVTQSPTHLIKTRGQQATLRCSPISGHTSVYWYQQALGLGLQFLLWYDEGEERNRGNFPPRFSGRQFPNYSSELNVNALELEDSALYLCASSGTSHTINNEQFFGPGTRLTVL.

This clone appeared a single time. The chain has TRBV18 and TRBJ2-7; no clear D gene. Trimming removed 3 bases from V and 2 bases from J, with 8 bases in between. Germline loops: CDR1 KGHSH, CDR2 LQKENI. This CDR3 is 13 amino acids long. DNA of the CDR3: TGTGCCAGCTCACCCGACTTGACCTACGAGCAGTACTTC. It specifies CASSPDLTYEQYF. The complete variable domain, with remaining parts taken from reference TRBV18 and TRBJ2-7, reads NAGVMQNPRHLVRRRGQEARLRCSPMKGHSHVYWYRQLPEEGLKFMVYLQKENIIDESGMPKERFSAEFPKEGPSILRIQQVVRGDSAAYFCASSPDLTYEQYFGPGTRLTVT.